A single sample is the source of the 17 T cell receptor beta chains below, sequenced in a study of CD8 T cells in ankylosing spondylitis. TCRdb analysed the 5' RACE reads with MiXCR anew, one entry per CDR3 protein. Here the sample spans some 240,000 distinct CDR3 sequences, 15% to 20% being singletons. Sequencing was performed on blood, either unsorted or a sorted T cell fraction (not recorded which). These receptors originate from a male donor with ankylosing spondylitis or in good health (not recorded which).

The chain uses TRBV12-3 or TRBV12-4 and TRBJ2-2, with 8 bases identical to TRBD2. Unmatched junction bases numbered 10, after V lost 6 bases and J lost 4 bases. The CDR3 is 16 residues long. The CDR3 reads CASSNSGLGITGELFF. The DNA of the CDR3 is TGTGCCAGCAGCAATTCGGGACTAGGGATCACCGGGGAGCTGTTTTTT.

This clonotype was observed many times. The chain carries TRBV25-1 and TRBJ1-3; D remains unclear. CDR3 length equals 12 residues. Germline V lookup: CDR1 MGHDK, CDR2 SYGVNS. Deletions cut 3 bases from V and 9 bases from J, with 9 bases between. The CDR3 loop is CASSDSAFTIYF. As DNA, the CDR3 is TGTGCCAGCAGTGATTCCGCCTTCACCATATATTTT.

The chain couples TRBV4-3 to TRBJ2-5; 10 bases map to TRBD2. Germline V gene data show CDR1 as LGHNA and CDR2 as YSLEER. Losses at the gene ends were 4 bases for V and 4 bases for J; bases not matched to a gene: 12. The CDR3 runs 17 residues. DNA for the CDR3: TGCGCCAGCAGCCCCTCGCCCCTAGCGGGAGAGGGAGAGACCCAGTACTTC. Translating gives CASSPSPLAGEGETQYF.

There are a few counts of this clonotype. The V gene is TRBV29-1, the J gene TRBJ2-1, with no clear D. V lost 4 bases to trimming and J lost 4 bases, with 11 bases between them. The CDR3 sequence is 13 residues long. Germline CDR1 is SQVTM and CDR2 is ANQGSEA. The CDR3 sequence is CSVVFSGYNEQFF. The CDR3 nucleotides read TGCAGCGTTGTATTTTCCGGGTACAATGAGCAGTTCTTC.

The rearrangement links TRBV7-8 to TRBJ2-2; TRBD2 aligns across 10 bases. J was trimmed by 4 bases and V by 5 bases; bases with no gene match: 4. This CDR3 is 15 amino acids long. CDR1 SGHVS and CDR2 FQNEAQ come from the germline V gene. DNA for the CDR3: TGTGCCAGCAGCCCCCTAGCGGGAGCCACCGGGGAGCTGTTTTTT. This sequence encodes CASSPLAGATGELFF.

This clonotype turned up a few times. This chain joins TRBV29-1 and TRBJ2-5, with TRBD2 as a possible D gene (6 bases). V dropped 7 bases and J dropped 2 bases, with 14 bases sitting between them. The CDR3 spans 13 residues. The V gene's germline CDR1 is SQVTM and CDR2 ANQGSEA. The CDR3 nucleotides are TGCAGCGGCGGGGCGGGTCCGCAAGAGACCCAGTACTTC. It encodes CSGGAGPQETQYF.

Only a few counts were recorded for this clonotype. V and J are TRBV7-9 and TRBJ2-7; TRBD2 is a possible D gene (5 bases). Germline V gene data show CDR1 as SEHNR and CDR2 as FQNEAQ (reference sequence). V shed 1 base and J shed 7 bases, with 11 bases lying between them. This CDR3 is 13 amino acids long. CDR3 nucleotides: TGTGCCAGCAGCTTAGTTGCGGGCTTGGAGCAGTACTTC. Translating gives CASSLVAGLEQYF.

This clonotype was counted a few times. The gene calls are TRBV4-3 and TRBJ2-2, with D possibly matching TRBD1 (6 bases). The CDR3 is 16 residues long. CDR1 LGHNA and CDR2 YSLEER come from the germline V gene. V was clipped by 3 bases and J by 0 bases, with 11 bases between them. The CDR3, as DNA: TGCGCCAGCAGCCAGGGGGCGGTTACGAACACCGGGGAGCTGTTTTTT. This translates into CASSQGAVTNTGELFF.

The chain links TRBV28 to TRBJ2-5; possibly TRBD1 or TRBD2 for D (5 bases each). The CDR3 is made up of 14 amino acids. Germline V gene sequence: CDR1 MDHEN, CDR2 SYDVKM. V was trimmed by 5 bases and J by 2 bases, leaving 12 bases between them. The DNA for the CDR3 is TGTGCCAGCAGTGAAGGGGACGGACAAGAGACCCAGTACTTC. Translating it yields CASSEGDGQETQYF.

At least ten counts were recorded for this clonotype. The chain carries TRBV12-3 or TRBV12-4 and TRBJ2-5, with 13 bases lining up with TRBD2. The CDR3 is made up of 15 amino acids. The V segment lost 7 bases and the J segment 5 bases; nucleotides outside the gene matches: 7. CDR3 region: CASTPTSGRRETQYF. The CDR3, as DNA: TGTGCCAGCACCCCGACTAGCGGGAGGCGGGAGACCCAGTACTTC.

This clonotype was seen a handful of times. The chain uses TRBV9 and TRBJ2-5; D is perhaps TRBD1 (6 bases). The CDR3 runs to 16 residues. The germline V and J ends were trimmed by 3 bases and 5 bases, with 20 bases remaining between them. Germline values: CDR1 SGDLS, CDR2 YYNGEE. The CDR3 bases are TGTGCCAGCAGCGCTTCCGACTGGACAGCCTCGGAGACCCAGTACTTC. As protein: CASSASDWTASETQYF.

The chain has TRBV7-9 and TRBJ1-4, with D unresolved. V was cut by 1 base and J by 7 bases, with 10 bases left in between. Germline CDR1 reads SEHNR; CDR2 reads FQNEAQ (reference sequence). CDR3 length equals 14 residues. CDR3 protein: CASSLVGGREKLFF. The CDR3 DNA reads as TGTGCCAGCAGCTTAGTCGGAGGGCGTGAAAAACTGTTTTTT. Complete variable domain (other parts from reference TRBV7-9 and TRBJ1-4): DTGVSQNPRHKITKRGQNVTFRCDPISEHNRLYWYRQTLGQGPEFLTYFQNEAQLEKSRLLSDRFSAERPKGSFSTLEIQRTEQGDSAMYLCASSLVGGREKLFFGSGTQLSVL.

This clonotype was observed a handful of times. The chain joins TRBV11-1 to TRBJ2-5, with 8 bases matching TRBD2. The V gene end was trimmed by 5 bases and the J gene end by 0 bases; junction bases not matched to a gene: 17. The germline V gene encodes CDR1 SGHAT and CDR2 FQDESV (reference sequence). CDR3 length: 19 residues. CDR3 sequence: CASSPLSGGPGADQETQYF. CDR3 sequence (DNA): TGTGCCAGCAGCCCACTGTCGGGAGGGCCAGGGGCCGACCAAGAGACCCAGTACTTC.

The chain links TRBV4-1 to TRBJ1-5; possible D gene TRBD1, 5 bases. Between the trimmed V and J ends, which lost 1 base and 5 bases, there was a span of 12 bases. In germline, CDR1 is MGHRA, CDR2 YSYEKL. The CDR3 loop spans 15 amino acids. CDR3 DNA sequence: TGCGCCAGCAGCCAAGTATCAAGGGGAGATCAGCCCCAGCATTTT. It yields the protein CASSQVSRGDQPQHF.

The sample holds many counts of this clonotype. The rearrangement joins TRBV6-5 to TRBJ2-3; TRBD1 matches at 10 bases. The CDR3 sequence is 15 residues long. J was trimmed by 6 bases and V by 3 bases; bases with no gene match: 6. CDR1 is MNHEY and CDR2 is SVGAGI in the germline V gene. The CDR3 protein is CASSYGTGVPDTQYF. The CDR3 DNA is TGTGCCAGCAGTTATGGGACAGGGGTCCCCGATACGCAGTATTTT.

This clonotype was counted between two and nine times. The CDR3 is CSARDLRTSGPNEQFF. DNA of the CDR3: TGCAGTGCTAGAGATCTCAGGACTAGCGGGCCGAATGAGCAGTTCTTC. This chain joins TRBV20-1 and TRBJ2-1, with 11 bases lining up with TRBD2. V lost 0 bases, J lost 7 bases, and 8 bases stayed unmatched. Germline V gene data show CDR1 as DFQATT and CDR2 as SNEGSKA (reference sequence). The CDR3 length is 16 residues.

This clonotype was observed a few times. The chain is built from TRBV9 and TRBJ2-1; 9 bases map to TRBD2. Trimming cost V 0 bases and J 5 bases; bases outside gene matches: 3. The CDR3 has 15 residues. In germline, CDR1 is SGDLS, CDR2 YYNGEE. The DNA of the CDR3 is TGTGCCAGCAGCGTAGGGACTAGCGCGCACAATGAGCAGTTCTTC. It encodes CASSVGTSAHNEQFF.